The rows below give T cell receptor beta chains drawn from one sample of a study of brain T cells in children with intractable seizures. The data were produced by immunoSEQ multiplex PCR, yet TCRdb's version contains in-frame clones alone and is incomplete. The sample records under 400,000 clones, 85% to 95% being singletons. The input for sequencing was peripheral blood, taken 4 to 5 months after surgery. These receptors came from a boy under three years old with tuberous sclerosis and intractable seizures. The conserved cysteine and the conserved F or W are not part of the CDR3 here.

v_gene | CDR3aa
TRBV3-1/TRBV3-2 | ASSQDPAGRYEQY
TRBV27 | ASSVLSGANVLT
TRBV27 | ASRKDRGSSYEQY
TRBV18 | ASSPIDRRSNIQY
TRBV9 | ASSVGGTVNTEAF
TRBV6-6 | ASHRMWGKETQY
TRBV5-1 | ASSSGQGAMVGYT
TRBV12-3/TRBV12-4 | ASSLRGLGAGY
TRBV3-1/TRBV3-2 | ASSQGPTEQF
TRBV29-1 | SVGGQVRETQY
TRBV7-3 | ASSLNTGGTGELF
TRBV15 | ATSRESNRGGYT
TRBV28 | ASSFGGADRTDTQY
TRBV6-1 | ASSDPHRGGNQPQH